The clone carrying this TCR beta chain is a singleton in its sample. This CDR3 contains 13 residues. V lost 11 bases, J lost 1 base, and 4 bases stayed unmatched. This sample is drawn from a study of blood T cell repertoires in COVID-19. Turning to the study itself: Nucleic acid was either cDNA or gDNA, and it came from T cells, B-cell-depleted T cells, or PBMCs.

As handled by the study authors: Amplified reference gene primers provided the basis for estimating nucleated cell counts. Clones were read by immunoSEQ multiplex PCR, and TCRdb kept only the in-frame ones, dropping some. The V and J calls and the clone size are those of that table, but D and trimming were determined from the DNA. The repertoire has under 200,000 clones, 75% to 95% of them found once; the top ten carry roughly 0.56%. V usage is TRBV12-3 or TRBV12-4 and J usage is TRBJ2-2; TRBD2 agrees at 7 bases. Sample: peripheral blood. This TCR was recovered from a man aged 50 to 59 with acute or convalescent COVID-19. CDR3 in DNA: TGTGCCGGGGGGAGGGAGAACACCGGGGAGCTGTTTTTT. Protein product: CAGGRENTGELFF.